The clone carrying this T cell receptor beta chain was counted ten times or more. Its target is not known. The data belong to a study of neurological immune-mediated disorders. Germline V lookup: CDR1 SGHRS, CDR2 YFSETQ. V lost 4 bases, J lost 0 bases, and 8 bases lay in between. The CDR3 length is 14 residues. TCRdb re-analysed the 5' RACE reads in MiXCR, keeping a single row per CDR3 protein. The sample consists of under 80,000 distinct CDR3 sequences, approximately 10% of them appearing once. Findings and limits, study-wide: None of the CDR3 amino acid sequences of expanded clones were shared across subjects, and this suggested private repertoires in all groups.

The clonotype comes from a man aged 50-60 years in good health. Material for sequencing was PBMCs. The chain recombines TRBV5-1 with TRBJ1-3, with unresolved D. CDR3 loop: CASSGANSGNTIYF. In nucleotides, the CDR3 is TGCGCCAGCAGCGGCGCCAACTCTGGAAACACCATATATTTT.